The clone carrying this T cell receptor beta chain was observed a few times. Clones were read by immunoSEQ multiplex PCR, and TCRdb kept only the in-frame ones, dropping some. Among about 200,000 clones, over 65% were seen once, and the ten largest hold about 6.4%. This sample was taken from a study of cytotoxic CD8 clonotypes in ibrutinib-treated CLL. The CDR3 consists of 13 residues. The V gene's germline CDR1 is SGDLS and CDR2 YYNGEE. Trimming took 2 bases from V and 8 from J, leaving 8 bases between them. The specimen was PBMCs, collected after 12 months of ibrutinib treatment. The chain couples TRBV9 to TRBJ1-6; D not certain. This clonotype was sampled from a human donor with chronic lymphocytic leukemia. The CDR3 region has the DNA TGTGCCAGCAGCGTTCGGGCGGATTCACCCCTCCACTTT. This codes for CASSVRADSPLHF. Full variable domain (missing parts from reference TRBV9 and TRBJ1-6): DSGVTQTPKHLITATGQRVTLRCSPRSGDLSVYWYQQSLDQGLQFLIQYYNGEERAKGNILERFSAQQFPDLHSELNLSSLELGDSALYFCASSVRADSPLHFGNGTRLTVT.